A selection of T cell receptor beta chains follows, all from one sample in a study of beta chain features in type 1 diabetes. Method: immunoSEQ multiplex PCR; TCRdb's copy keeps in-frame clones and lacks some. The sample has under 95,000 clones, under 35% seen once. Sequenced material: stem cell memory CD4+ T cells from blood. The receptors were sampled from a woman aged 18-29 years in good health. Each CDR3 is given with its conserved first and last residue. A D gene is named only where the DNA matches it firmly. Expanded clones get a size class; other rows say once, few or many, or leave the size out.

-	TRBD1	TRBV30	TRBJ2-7	CAWGRDRVREQYF	TGTGCCTGGGGTCGGGACAGGGTACGCGAGCAGTACTTC
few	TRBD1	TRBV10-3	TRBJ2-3	CAISETPGQGTDTQYF	TGTGCCATCAGTGAGACCCCGGGACAGGGCACAGATACGCAGTATTTT
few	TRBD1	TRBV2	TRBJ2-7	CASSSRTGESYEQYF	TGTGCCAGCAGCTCTCGGACAGGGGAATCCTACGAGCAGTACTTC
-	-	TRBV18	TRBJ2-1	CASSPQGGNEQFF	TGTGCCAGCTCACCTCAGGGGGGCAATGAGCAGTTCTTC
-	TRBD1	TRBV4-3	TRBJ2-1	CASSLDSGGPYNEQFF	TGCGCCAGCAGCCTAGATTCAGGGGGCCCCTACAATGAGCAGTTCTTC
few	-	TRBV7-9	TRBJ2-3	CASSLLGGTQYF	TGTGCCAGCAGCTTATTGGGGGGTACGCAGTATTTT
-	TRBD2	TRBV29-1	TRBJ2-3	CSVEGTSDDTQYF	TGCAGCGTTGAAGGGACTAGCGACGATACGCAGTATTTT
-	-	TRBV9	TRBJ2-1	CASSVVGTDNEQFF	TGTGCCAGCAGCGTAGTTGGGACTGATAATGAGCAGTTCTTC
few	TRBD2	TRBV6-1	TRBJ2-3	CASRPSGATDTQYF	TGTGCCAGCAGGCCCAGCGGGGCCACAGATACGCAGTATTTT
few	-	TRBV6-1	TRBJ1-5	CASSEAPREAQHF	TGTGCCAGCAGTGAAGCGCCTCGTGAGGCCCAGCATTTT
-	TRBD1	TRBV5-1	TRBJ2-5	CASSLRDRNQETQYF	TGCGCCAGCAGCTTGAGGGACAGAAACCAAGAGACCCAGTACTTC
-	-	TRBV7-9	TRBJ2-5	CASSRRTSDRPQYF	TGTGCCAGCAGCCGGCGGACTTCTGATCGGCCCCAGTACTTC
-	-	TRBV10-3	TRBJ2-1	CAIRGGAHNEQFF	TGTGCCATCAGGGGGGGGGCCCACAATGAGCAGTTCTTC
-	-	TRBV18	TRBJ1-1	CASSPEGVTEAFF	TGTGCCAGCTCACCGGAGGGTGTCACTGAAGCTTTCTTT
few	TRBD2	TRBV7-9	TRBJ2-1	CASSLGLAGVGEQFF	TGTGCCAGCAGCTTAGGGCTAGCGGGAGTTGGGGAGCAGTTCTTC
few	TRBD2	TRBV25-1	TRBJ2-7	CARGASGRSGEQYF	TGTGCCAGAGGGGCTAGCGGGAGGAGTGGCGAGCAGTACTTC
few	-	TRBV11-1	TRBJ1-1	CASSLTGNTEAFF	TGTGCCAGCAGCTTAACAGGTAACACTGAAGCTTTCTTT
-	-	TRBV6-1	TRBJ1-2	CASSVSRNYGYTF	TGTGCCAGCAGTGTCTCTCGGAACTATGGCTACACCTTC
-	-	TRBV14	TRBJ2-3	CASSPMVKIAFVTDTQYF	TGTGCCAGCAGCCCCATGGTGAAGATAGCATTCGTCACAGATACGCAGTATTTT
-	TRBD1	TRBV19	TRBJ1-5	CASTRRTGALSNQPQHF	TGTGCCAGTACCAGAAGAACAGGGGCCCTAAGCAATCAGCCCCAGCATTTT
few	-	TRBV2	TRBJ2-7	CASSRPPGEQYF	TGTGCCAGCAGTCGACCTCCAGGCGAGCAGTACTTC
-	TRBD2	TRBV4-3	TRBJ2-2	CASSRQGGGGATGELFF	TGCGCCAGCAGCCGCCAAGGCGGCGGGGGGGCAACCGGGGAGCTGTTTTTT
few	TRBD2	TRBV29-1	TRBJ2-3	CSVSGGLDTQYF	TGCAGCGTCTCGGGGGGGTTGGATACGCAGTATTTT
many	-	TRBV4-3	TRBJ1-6	CASSHSPGRDSPLHF	TGCGCCAGCAGCCACAGTCCCGGGAGGGATTCACCCCTCCACTTT
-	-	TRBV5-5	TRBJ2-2	CASSSLSGAGELFF	TGTGCCAGCAGCTCTTTGTCGGGGGCCGGGGAGCTGTTTTTT
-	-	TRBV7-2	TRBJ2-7	CASSVRTAKGEYF	TGTGCCAGCAGCGTCAGAACTGCGAAAGGGGAGTACTTC
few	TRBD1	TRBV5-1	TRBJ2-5	CASSLLQGIQETQYF	TGCGCCAGCAGCTTACTACAGGGGATCCAAGAGACCCAGTACTTC
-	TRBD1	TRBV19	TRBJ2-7	CASSIDRGREQYF	TGTGCCAGTAGTATAGACAGGGGGCGCGAGCAGTACTTC
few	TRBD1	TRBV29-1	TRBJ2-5	CSVGSGTGRETQYF	TGCAGCGTTGGGTCCGGGACAGGACGAGAGACCCAGTACTTC
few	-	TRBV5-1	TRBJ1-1	CASSTQEGTEAFF	TGCGCCAGCAGCACACAGGAGGGGACTGAAGCTTTCTTT
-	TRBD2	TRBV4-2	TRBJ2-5	CASSQELAGGFSQETQYF	TGTGCCAGCAGCCAAGAACTAGCGGGGGGGTTTAGCCAAGAGACCCAGTACTTC
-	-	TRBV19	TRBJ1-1	CASMNSGGTEAFF	TGTGCCAGTATGAACAGCGGGGGCACTGAAGCTTTCTTT
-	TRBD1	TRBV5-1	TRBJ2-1	CASSIGTGPRVEQFF	TGCGCCAGCAGCATCGGGACAGGTCCCCGGGTGGAGCAGTTCTTC
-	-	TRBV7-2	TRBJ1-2	CASSPQQGVSVGYTF	TGTGCCAGCAGCCCCCAACAGGGAGTCTCGGTTGGCTACACCTTC
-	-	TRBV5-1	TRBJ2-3	CASTRGGTDTDTQYF	TGCGCCAGCACCCGGGGGGGGACAGACACAGATACGCAGTATTTT
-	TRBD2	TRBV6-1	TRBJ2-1	CASSVSGDNEQFF	TGTGCCAGCAGTGTGAGCGGGGACAATGAGCAGTTCTTC
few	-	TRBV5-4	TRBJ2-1	CASSLSRGARDEQFF	TGTGCCAGCAGCTTGTCCAGGGGGGCGCGCGATGAGCAGTTCTTC
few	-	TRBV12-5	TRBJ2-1	CASSRGSSYNEQFF	TGTGCTAGTTCAAGGGGTAGCTCCTACAATGAGCAGTTCTTC
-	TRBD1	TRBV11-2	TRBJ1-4	CASRRLQGVNEKLFF	TGTGCCAGCAGACGCCTACAGGGGGTTAATGAAAAACTGTTTTTT
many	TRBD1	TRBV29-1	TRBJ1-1	CSASGQKNTEAFF	TGCAGCGCATCGGGACAGAAGAACACTGAAGCTTTCTTT
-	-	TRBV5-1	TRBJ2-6	CASSLREFSGANVLTF	TGCGCCAGCAGCTTGAGAGAGTTCTCTGGGGCCAACGTCCTGACTTTC
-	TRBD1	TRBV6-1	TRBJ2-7	CATTDRAYEQYF	TGTGCCACCACCGACAGGGCCTACGAGCAGTACTTC
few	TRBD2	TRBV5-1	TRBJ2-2	CASSSSGTRNTGELFF	TGCGCCAGCAGTTCCTCCGGGACTAGAAACACCGGGGAGCTGTTTTTT
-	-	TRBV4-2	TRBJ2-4	CASSQEGTIAKNIQYF	TGTGCCAGCAGCCAAGAGGGGACAATAGCCAAAAACATTCAGTACTTC
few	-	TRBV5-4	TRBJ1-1	CASSPGGRAGTEAFF	TGTGCCAGCAGCCCTGGAGGAAGGGCGGGGACTGAAGCTTTCTTT
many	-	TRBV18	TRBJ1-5	CASSPGENQPQHF	TGTGCCAGCTCACCAGGAGAGAATCAGCCCCAGCATTTT